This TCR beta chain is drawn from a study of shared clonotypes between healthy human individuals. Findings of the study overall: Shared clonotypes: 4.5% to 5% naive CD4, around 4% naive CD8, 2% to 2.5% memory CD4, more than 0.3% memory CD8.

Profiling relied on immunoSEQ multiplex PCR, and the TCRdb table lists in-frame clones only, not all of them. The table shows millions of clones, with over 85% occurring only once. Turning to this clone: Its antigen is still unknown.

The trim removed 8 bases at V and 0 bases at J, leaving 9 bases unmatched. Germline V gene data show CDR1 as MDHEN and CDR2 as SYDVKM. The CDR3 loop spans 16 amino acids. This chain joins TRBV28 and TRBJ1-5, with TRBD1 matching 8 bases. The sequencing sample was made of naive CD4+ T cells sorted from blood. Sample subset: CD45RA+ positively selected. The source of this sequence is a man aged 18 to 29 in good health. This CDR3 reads CASRTGKTYSNQPQHF. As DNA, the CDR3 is TGTGCCAGCCGGACAGGGAAGACCTATAGCAATCAGCCCCAGCATTTT.